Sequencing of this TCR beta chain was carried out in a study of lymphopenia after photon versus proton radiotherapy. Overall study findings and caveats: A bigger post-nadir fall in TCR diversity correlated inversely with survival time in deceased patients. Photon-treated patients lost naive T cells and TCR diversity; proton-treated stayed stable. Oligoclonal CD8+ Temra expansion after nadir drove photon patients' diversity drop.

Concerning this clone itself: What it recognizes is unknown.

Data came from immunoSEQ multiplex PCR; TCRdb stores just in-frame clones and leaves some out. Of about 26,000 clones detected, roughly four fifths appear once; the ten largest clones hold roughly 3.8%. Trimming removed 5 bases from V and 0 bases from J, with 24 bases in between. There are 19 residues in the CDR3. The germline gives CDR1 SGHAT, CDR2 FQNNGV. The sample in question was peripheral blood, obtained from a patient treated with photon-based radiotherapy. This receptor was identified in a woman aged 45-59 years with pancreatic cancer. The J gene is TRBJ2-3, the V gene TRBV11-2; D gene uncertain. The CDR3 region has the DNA TGTGCCAGCAGCCCCTCACCCCCTCGCGGTCACCCTAGCACAGATACGCAGTATTTT. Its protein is CASSPSPPRGHPSTDTQYF. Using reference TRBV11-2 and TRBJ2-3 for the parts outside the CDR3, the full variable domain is EAGVAQSPRYKIIEKRQSVAFWCNPISGHATLYWYQQILGQGPKLLIQFQNNGVVDDSQLPKDRFSAERLKGVDSTLKIQPAKLEDSAVYLCASSPSPPRGHPSTDTQYFGPGTRLTVL.